These 30 T cell receptor beta chains came from one sample sequenced in a study of cytomegalovirus exposure and HLA in healthy donors. PCR amplification relied on 60 Vbeta primers (plus 13 Jbeta primers). Generated by immunoSEQ multiplex PCR, the TCRdb table keeps only in-frame clones and is missing some. The data contain approximately 150,000 clones, 80% of them singletons. The sample consisted of PBMCs. The receptors come from a woman aged 45-65 years in good health and CMV-seronegative.

V usage is TRBV6-6 and J usage is TRBJ2-5; TRBD1 aligns across 7 bases. Germline V gene lookup returns CDR1 MNHNY and CDR2 SVGAGI (reference sequence). The ends lost 0 bases at V and 5 bases at J; junction bases unmatched: 6. This CDR3 contains 15 residues. The CDR3, as DNA: TGTGCCAGCAGTTACTCCAGGGGGTCTGGGGAGACCCAGTACTTC. Encoded protein: CASSYSRGSGETQYF.

The CDR3 protein is CASSFGSRWTGEAFF. In nucleotides, the CDR3 is TGTGCCAGCAGTTTCGGGAGCAGGTGGACAGGTGAAGCTTTCTTT. The genes are TRBV27 and TRBJ1-1, with TRBD1 matching 7 bases. Germline trimming cut 3 bases from V and 7 bases from J; bases unmatched to any gene: 11. This CDR3 has 15 amino acids. Germline loops: CDR1 MNHEY, CDR2 SMNVEV (reference sequence).

The sample holds a few counts of this clone. J is TRBJ1-2 and V is TRBV15, with 7 bases fitting TRBD1. After removal of 1 base from V and 1 base from J, the junction contained 3 bases not matched to a gene. The CDR3 length is 15 residues. Looked up from germline, CDR1 is LNHNV and CDR2 is YYDKDF (reference sequence). This CDR3 is CATSRVRDSNYGYTF. In nucleotides, the CDR3 is TGTGCCACCAGCAGAGTACGGGACAGTAACTATGGCTACACCTTC.

There are a few counts of this clone. The chain uses TRBV7-6 and TRBJ2-5; TRBD2 agrees at 12 bases. This CDR3 is built from 15 residues. Germline V gene sequence: CDR1 SGHVS, CDR2 FNYEAQ. V gave up 4 bases and J gave up 4 bases; unmatched junction bases: 4. The CDR3 DNA reads as TGTGCCAGCAGCTCACGACTAGCGGGGGTAGAGACCCAGTACTTC. Residues: CASSSRLAGVETQYF. Variable domain in full (rest from reference TRBV7-6 and TRBJ2-5): GAGVSQSPRYKVTKRGQDVALRCDPISGHVSLYWYRQALGQGPEFLTYFNYEAQQDKSGLPNDRFSAERPEGSISTLTIQRTEQRDSAMYRCASSSRLAGVETQYFGPGTRLLVL.

V usage is TRBV18 and J usage is TRBJ2-3, with 8 nucleotides matching TRBD2. With V trimmed by 8 bases and J by 8 bases, 12 bases remained unmatched. Per germline, CDR1 KGHSH and CDR2 LQKENI. The CDR3 is 14 amino acids. The CDR3 nucleotides read TGTGCCAGCACGCTCCAGCGGGGGCGGGGTACGCAGTATTTT. The encoded protein is CASTLQRGRGTQYF.

The chain recombines TRBV27 with TRBJ1-2; D is possibly TRBD1 (6 bases). CDR3 length equals 14 residues. Germline-derived CDR1 and CDR2 are MNHEY and SMNVEV (reference sequence). V was trimmed by 3 bases and J by 3 bases, leaving 11 bases between them. CDR3 bases: TGTGCCAGCAGTTTCGCAGGGGCCGACTATGGCTACACCTTC. Its translation is CASSFAGADYGYTF.

The chain is built from TRBV29-1 and TRBJ1-1; D not certain. The germline CDR1 and CDR2 sequences are SQVTM and ANQGSEA. Trimming cost V 0 bases and J 0 bases, with 5 bases left between them. The CDR3 covers 13 residues. This CDR3 reads CSVEEHLNTEAFF. DNA for the CDR3: TGCAGCGTTGAAGAACATTTGAACACTGAAGCTTTCTTT.

This chain joins TRBV25-1 and TRBJ2-7; 9 bases line up with TRBD1. The CDR3 runs to 15 residues. V lost 2 bases to trimming and J lost 5 bases; unmatched junction nucleotides: 7. Germline loops: CDR1 MGHDK, CDR2 SYGVNS. CDR3 in DNA: TGTGCCAGCAGTGAACCGGGACAGGGAAGGCACGAGCAGTACTTC. Residues: CASSEPGQGRHEQYF.

The V call is TRBV6-5, the J call TRBJ1-1; D gene uncertain. Trimming left V 8 bases short and J 2 bases short, with 12 bases between. Per the germline V gene, CDR1 is MNHEY and CDR2 is SVGAGI. The CDR3 is 13 amino acids. The CDR3 nucleotides are TGTGCCAGCGCCAAACAGCCAAACACTGAAGCTTTCTTT. Translation: CASAKQPNTEAFF.

This chain joins TRBV6-5 and TRBJ1-1; the D gene is possibly TRBD1 (6 bases). With 2 bases removed from V and 1 base from J, the gap between germline ends came to 8 bases. The CDR3 has 14 amino acids. Germline CDR1 and CDR2: MNHEY and SVGAGI. CDR3 amino acids: CASSYVDRNTEAFF. CDR3 bases: TGTGCCAGCAGTTACGTGGACAGGAACACTGAAGCTTTCTTT.

This clone was picked up one time. This chain joins TRBV5-4 and TRBJ1-2, with D tentatively TRBD1 (5 bases). V shed 0 bases and J shed 5 bases, with 11 bases lying between them. Germline values: CDR1 SGHNT, CDR2 YYREEE (reference sequence). The CDR3 is 14 amino acids. CDR3 sequence reads: CASSLAGGEYGYTF. The CDR3 nucleotides are TGTGCCAGCAGCTTGGCCGGGGGGGAGTATGGCTACACCTTC.

This clone was observed a few times. J is TRBJ1-5 and V is TRBV7-2; maybe TRBD1 (6 bases). Germline V CDR1 and CDR2: SGHTA, FQGNSA. Trimming stripped 5 bases from V and 3 bases from J, with 14 bases between. The CDR3 covers 15 residues. The CDR3 DNA follows: TGTGCCAGCAGCCTACAGGACAGATACAATCAGCCCCAGCATTTT. As protein: CASSLQDRYNQPQHF.

The rearrangement joins TRBV5-4 to TRBJ2-1, with D possibly TRBD1 on 6 matching bases. The CDR3 totals 14 residues. V was pared by 4 bases and J by 12 bases, with 20 bases between. Germline CDR1 reads SGHNT; CDR2 reads YYREEE (reference sequence). CDR3 sequence (DNA): TGTGCCAGCAGCCCCTTCCAGACAGGCGGATGGCAGTTCTTC. This gives the protein CASSPFQTGGWQFF.

This chain uses TRBV27 with TRBJ1-1; D is possibly TRBD1 (5 bases). With 6 bases removed from V and 5 bases from J, the gap between germline ends came to 10 bases. CDR1 MNHEY and CDR2 SMNVEV come from the germline V gene (reference sequence). This CDR3 region has 12 residues. CDR3 bases: TGTGCCAGCAGAACAGGAGTAACTGAAGCTTTCTTT. This gives the protein CASRTGVTEAFF.

The chain couples TRBV5-8 to TRBJ2-1, with a weak D call TRBD2 (7 bases). The V and J ends lost 7 bases and 9 bases respectively, with 20 bases between them. The CDR3 spans 14 residues. The germline gives CDR1 SGHTS, CDR2 YDEGEE. Here the CDR3 reads CASVSWGGAGEQFF. CDR3 bases: TGTGCCAGCGTATCTTGGGGGGGGGCCGGTGAGCAGTTCTTC.

Note on this clone: One junction end does not reproduce the germline sequence, and a read error may be involved. J is TRBJ1-2 and V is TRBV6-1, with TRBD1 matching over 7 bases. The CDR3 runs to 11 residues. The germline V gene has CDR1 MNHNS and CDR2 SASEGT. In nucleotides, the CDR3 is TGTGCCAGCAGTGAAAGGAGGGCGGGACAGTTC. This sequence encodes CASSERRAGQF.

V gene TRBV27 combines with J gene TRBJ2-1, with 11 bases lining up with TRBD2. Germline V gene sequence: CDR1 MNHEY, CDR2 SMNVEV (reference sequence). The CDR3 is 14 residues long. After removal of 7 bases from V and 9 bases from J, the junction contained 8 bases not matched to a gene. The CDR3 sequence is CASTTLAGAVEQFF. CDR3 in DNA: TGTGCCAGCACGACACTAGCGGGGGCTGTTGAGCAGTTCTTC.

CDR3 coding DNA: TGTGCCAGCAGCCCTAGCGAGAACTCCTACGAGCAGTACTTC. This sequence encodes CASSPSENSYEQYF. This chain links TRBV7-7 with TRBJ2-7; a weak D match, TRBD2 (6 bases). The ends were cut back, 5 bases at V and 0 bases at J, with 11 bases in the middle. CDR1 is SSHAT and CDR2 is FNYEAQ in the germline V gene (reference sequence). The CDR3 is made up of 14 amino acids.

This chain links TRBV30 with TRBJ1-3; TRBD1 is a possible D gene (6 bases). Germline V CDR1 and CDR2: GTSNPN, SVGIG (reference sequence). The CDR3 length is 16 residues. V lost 0 bases, J lost 2 bases, and 14 bases lay in between. The CDR3 spells CAWSVGPTGPGNTIYF. The CDR3 nucleotides are TGTGCCTGGAGTGTAGGCCCCACAGGGCCTGGAAACACCATATATTTT.

J is TRBJ2-7 and V is TRBV5-1; 7 bases line up with TRBD1. The ends lost 2 bases at V and 3 bases at J; junction bases unmatched: 5. This CDR3 spans 14 amino acids. Germline assignment: CDR1 SGHRS and CDR2 YFSETQ. Here the CDR3 reads CASSLSGGYYEQYF. CDR3 nucleotides: TGCGCCAGCAGCTTATCAGGGGGTTACTACGAGCAGTACTTC.

Details on this clone: The identical CDR3 is also encoded by other nucleotide sequences in the sample. Written as DNA, the CDR3 is TGCGCCAGCAGCTTGGCCGATCGTCTACAGCCCGGTGGAACCTTC. It specifies CASSLADRLQPGGTF. The chain employs TRBV5-1 and TRBJ1-2, with D unclear. Germline V gene data show CDR1 as SGHRS and CDR2 as YFSETQ. The V gene lost 0 bases and the J gene lost 14 bases, with 23 bases spanning the gap. This CDR3 has 15 residues.

The chain uses TRBV5-4 and TRBJ1-1; D is ambiguous. With 0 bases removed from V and 1 base from J, the gap between germline ends came to 4 bases. The CDR3 totals 13 residues. Germline lookup yields CDR1 SGHNT and CDR2 YYREEE (reference sequence). The CDR3 nucleotides read TGTGCCAGCAGCTTGGTAGCGAACACTGAAGCTTTCTTT. Amino acids: CASSLVANTEAFF.

The chain uses TRBV19 and TRBJ1-3; D not certain. Germline loops: CDR1 LNHDA, CDR2 SQIVND (reference sequence). The CDR3 spans 15 residues. With 1 base removed from V and 3 bases from J, the gap between germline ends came to 10 bases. The CDR3 DNA reads as TGTGCCAGTAGTATAGTTGGCGGGAGTGGAAACACCATATATTTT. It specifies CASSIVGGSGNTIYF.

The V and J genes are TRBV6-6 and TRBJ1-1; 9 bases match TRBD1. J lost 5 bases, V lost 2 bases, and 3 bases had no gene match. CDR1 MNHNY and CDR2 SVGAGI come from the germline V gene (reference sequence). The CDR3 runs 14 residues. In DNA form, the CDR3 reads TGTGCCAGCAGTTACGGACAGGGGTGGACTGAAGCTTTCTTT. Translation gives CASSYGQGWTEAFF.

The chain has TRBV5-4 and TRBJ2-5; D is perhaps TRBD2 (6 bases). The CDR3 runs to 14 residues. The V gene lost 4 bases and the J gene lost 2 bases, with 12 bases spanning the gap. Per germline, CDR1 SGHNT and CDR2 YYREEE (reference sequence). This CDR3 reads CASSQWEAQETQYF. CDR3 DNA: TGTGCCAGCAGCCAGTGGGAGGCACAAGAGACCCAGTACTTC.

CDR3 sequence: CASSLWGTGIPEAFF. The CDR3 coding sequence is TGTGCCAGCAGTTTATGGGGGACAGGGATCCCTGAAGCTTTCTTT. This chain links TRBV27 with TRBJ1-1; 9 bases match TRBD1. Looked up from germline, CDR1 is MNHEY and CDR2 is SMNVEV (reference sequence). This CDR3 spans 15 amino acids. V dropped 1 base and J dropped 6; count of bases not matched to a gene: 6.

The chain employs TRBV7-8 and TRBJ2-7, with 11 bases lining up with TRBD1. Germline trimming cut 4 bases from V and 3 bases from J; bases unmatched to any gene: 14. From germline, CDR1 is SGHVS and CDR2 FQNEAQ. This CDR3 region has 18 residues. CDR3 sequence reads: CASSSLIPGQGDGYEQYF. The CDR3 coding sequence is TGTGCCAGCAGCTCGTTAATTCCGGGACAGGGGGATGGCTACGAGCAGTACTTC.

With regard to this clone: At one end the junction does not follow the germline gene, possibly because of a read error. At the DNA level, this CDR3 is encoded by other sequences in the same sample as well. This chain's CDR3 is CASSSPHSSTEAFF. The CDR3 DNA follows: TGTGCCAGCAGCTCCCCCCACAGTTCAACTGAGGCTTTCTTT. The chain uses TRBV7-2 and TRBJ1-1; D gene unclear. Per germline, CDR1 SGHTA and CDR2 FQGNSA. The CDR3 loop spans 14 amino acids.

This rearrangement joins TRBV7-2 to TRBJ1-2; no reliable D call. V was pared by 0 bases and J by 8 bases, with 13 bases between. Germline V gene lookup returns CDR1 SGHTA and CDR2 FQGNSA. CDR3 size: 14 residues. This CDR3 reads CASSLAGGLEGYTF. CDR3 coding DNA: TGTGCCAGCAGCTTAGCTGGCGGCTTGGAGGGCTACACCTTC. Full variable domain (rest looked up from reference TRBV7-2 and TRBJ1-2): GAGVSQSPSNKVTEKGKDVELRCDPISGHTALYWYRQSLGQGLEFLIYFQGNSAPDKSGLPSDRFSAERTGGSVSTLTIQRTQQEDSAVYLCASSLAGGLEGYTFGSGTRLTVV.

This clone was detected only a few times. The chain links TRBV5-1 to TRBJ2-6, with unresolved D. Trimming pared 4 bases from V and 1 base from J, leaving 9 bases between. Germline V gene data show CDR1 as SGHRS and CDR2 as YFSETQ. The CDR3 spans 15 residues. The CDR3 coding sequence is TGCGCCAGCAGCCCCCCGAGTTCTGGGGCCAACGTCCTGACTTTC. Residues: CASSPPSSGANVLTF.